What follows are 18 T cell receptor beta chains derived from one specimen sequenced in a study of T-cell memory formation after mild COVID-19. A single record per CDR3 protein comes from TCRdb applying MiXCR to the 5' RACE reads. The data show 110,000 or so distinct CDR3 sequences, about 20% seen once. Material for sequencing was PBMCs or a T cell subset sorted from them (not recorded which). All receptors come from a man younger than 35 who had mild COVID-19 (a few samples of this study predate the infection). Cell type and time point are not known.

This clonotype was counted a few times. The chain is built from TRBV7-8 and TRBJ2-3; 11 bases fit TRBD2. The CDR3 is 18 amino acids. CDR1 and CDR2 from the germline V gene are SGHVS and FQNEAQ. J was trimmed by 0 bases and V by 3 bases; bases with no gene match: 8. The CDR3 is CASSFPATSGGSTDTQYF. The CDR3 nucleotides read TGTGCCAGCAGCTTCCCAGCAACTAGCGGGGGAAGCACAGATACGCAGTATTTT.

The CDR3 reads CASSSGGTTDTQYF. CDR3 sequence (DNA): TGTGCCAGCAGTTCAGGCGGAACAACAGATACGCAGTATTTT. This chain joins TRBV12-3 or TRBV12-4 and TRBJ2-3; D is ambiguous. The V gene lost 4 bases and the J gene lost 3 bases, with 11 bases spanning the gap. CDR3 length equals 14 residues.

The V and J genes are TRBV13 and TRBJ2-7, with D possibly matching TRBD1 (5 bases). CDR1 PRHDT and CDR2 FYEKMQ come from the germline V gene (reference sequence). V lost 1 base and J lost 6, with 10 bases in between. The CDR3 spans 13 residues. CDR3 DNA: TGTGCCAGCAGCTTAGAACAGGCCCCCGAGCAGTACGTC. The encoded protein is CASSLEQAPEQYV.

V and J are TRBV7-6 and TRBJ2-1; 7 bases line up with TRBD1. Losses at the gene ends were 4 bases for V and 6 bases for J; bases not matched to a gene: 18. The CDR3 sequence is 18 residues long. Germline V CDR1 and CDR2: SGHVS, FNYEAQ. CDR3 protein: CASSWDRLTPKDRNEQFF. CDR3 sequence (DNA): TGTGCCAGCAGCTGGGACAGATTGACACCAAAGGACCGCAATGAGCAGTTCTTC.

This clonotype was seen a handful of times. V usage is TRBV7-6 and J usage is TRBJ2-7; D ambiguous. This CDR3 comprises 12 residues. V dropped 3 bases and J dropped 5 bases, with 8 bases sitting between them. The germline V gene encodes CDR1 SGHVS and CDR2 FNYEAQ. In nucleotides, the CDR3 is TGTGCCAGCAGCTTTATTAGTGACGAGCAGTACTTC. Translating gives CASSFISDEQYF.

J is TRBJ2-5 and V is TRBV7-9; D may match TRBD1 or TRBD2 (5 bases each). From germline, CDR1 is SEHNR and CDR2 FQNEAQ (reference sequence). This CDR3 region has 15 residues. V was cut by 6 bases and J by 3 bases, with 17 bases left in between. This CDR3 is CASRLMRGVEETQYF. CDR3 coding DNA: TGTGCCAGCAGACTAATGAGGGGCGTCGAAGAGACCCAGTACTTC.

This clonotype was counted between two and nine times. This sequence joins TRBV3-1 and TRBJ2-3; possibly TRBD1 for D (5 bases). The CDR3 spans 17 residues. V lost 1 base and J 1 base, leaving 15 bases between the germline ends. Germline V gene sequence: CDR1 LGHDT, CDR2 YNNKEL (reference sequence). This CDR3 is CASSQGQGTPGTDTQYF. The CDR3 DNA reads TGTGCCAGCAGCCAAGGGCAGGGAACCCCAGGCACAGATACGCAGTATTTT.

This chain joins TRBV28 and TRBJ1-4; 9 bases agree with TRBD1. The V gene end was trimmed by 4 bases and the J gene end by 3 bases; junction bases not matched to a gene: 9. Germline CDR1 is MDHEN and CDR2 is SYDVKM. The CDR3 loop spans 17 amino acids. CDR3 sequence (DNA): TGTGCCAGCAGTTCACGGGACAGGGTCATCTCTAATGAAAAACTGTTTTTT. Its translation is CASSSRDRVISNEKLFF. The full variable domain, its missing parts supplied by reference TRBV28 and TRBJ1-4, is DVKVTQSSRYLVKRTGEKVFLECVQDMDHENMFWYRQDPGLGLRLIYFSYDVKMKEKGDIPEGYSVSREKKERFSLILESASTNQTSMYLCASSSRDRVISNEKLFFGSGTQLSVL.

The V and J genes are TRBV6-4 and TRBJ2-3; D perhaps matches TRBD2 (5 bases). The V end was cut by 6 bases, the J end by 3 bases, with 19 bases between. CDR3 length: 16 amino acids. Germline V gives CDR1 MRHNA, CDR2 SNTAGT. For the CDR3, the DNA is TGTGCCAGCAGCAGTGGGGAGAGTGGGCCGACAGATACGCAGTATTTT. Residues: CASSSGESGPTDTQYF.

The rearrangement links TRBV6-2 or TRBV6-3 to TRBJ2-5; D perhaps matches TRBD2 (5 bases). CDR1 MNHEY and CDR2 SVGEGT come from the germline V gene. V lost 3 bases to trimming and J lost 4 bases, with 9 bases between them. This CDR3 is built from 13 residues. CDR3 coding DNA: TGTGCCAGCAGTTATTGGAGGCGAGAGACCCAGTACTTC. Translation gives CASSYWRRETQYF.

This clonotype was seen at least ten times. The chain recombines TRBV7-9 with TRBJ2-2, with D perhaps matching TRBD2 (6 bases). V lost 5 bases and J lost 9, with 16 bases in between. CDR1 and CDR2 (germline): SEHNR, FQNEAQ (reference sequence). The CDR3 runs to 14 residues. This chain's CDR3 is CASSRDSVVRELFF. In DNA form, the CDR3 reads TGTGCCAGCAGCCGGGACTCAGTGGTGCGGGAGCTGTTTTTT.

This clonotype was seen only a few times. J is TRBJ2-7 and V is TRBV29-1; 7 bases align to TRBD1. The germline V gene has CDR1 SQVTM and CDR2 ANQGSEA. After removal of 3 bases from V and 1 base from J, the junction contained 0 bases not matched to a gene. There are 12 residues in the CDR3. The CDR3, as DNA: TGCAGCGTTGAGGGACAGTCCTACGAGCAGTACTTC. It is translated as CSVEGQSYEQYF.

CDR3 in amino acids: CASSQESVAGGPHNEQFF. The CDR3 bases are TGTGCCAGCAGCCAAGAATCGGTAGCGGGGGGGCCCCACAATGAGCAGTTCTTC. The chain has TRBV4-2 and TRBJ2-1, with TRBD2 identical over 11 bases. Germline trimming cut 0 bases from V and 5 bases from J; bases unmatched to any gene: 9. This CDR3 contains 18 residues. Germline CDR1 reads LGHNA; CDR2 reads YNFKEQ.

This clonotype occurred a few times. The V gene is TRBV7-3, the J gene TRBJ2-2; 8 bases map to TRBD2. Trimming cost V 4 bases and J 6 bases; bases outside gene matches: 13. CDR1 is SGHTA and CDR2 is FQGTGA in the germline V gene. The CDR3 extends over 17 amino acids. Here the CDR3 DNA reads TGTGCCAGCAGCTCTCCAGCGGGGGTGGGTTGGTCCGGGGAGCTGTTTTTT. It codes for CASSSPAGVGWSGELFF.

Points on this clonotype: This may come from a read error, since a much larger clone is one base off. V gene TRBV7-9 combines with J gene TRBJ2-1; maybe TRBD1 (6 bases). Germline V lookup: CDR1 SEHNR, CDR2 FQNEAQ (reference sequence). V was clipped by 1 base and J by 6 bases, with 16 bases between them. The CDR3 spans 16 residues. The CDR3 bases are TGTGCCAGCAGCTTAGGCCGGACAGTGGGAGTCAATGAGCAGTTCTTC. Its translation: CASSLGRTVGVNEQFF.

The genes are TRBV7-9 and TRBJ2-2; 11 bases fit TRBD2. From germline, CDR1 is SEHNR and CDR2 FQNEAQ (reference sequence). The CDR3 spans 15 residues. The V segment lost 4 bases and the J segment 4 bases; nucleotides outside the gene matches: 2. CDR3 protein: CASSSGTSGTGELFF. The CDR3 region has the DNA TGTGCCAGCAGCTCAGGGACTAGCGGCACCGGGGAGCTGTTTTTT. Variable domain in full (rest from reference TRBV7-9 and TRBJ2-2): DTGVSQNPRHKITKRGQNVTFRCDPISEHNRLYWYRQTLGQGPEFLTYFQNEAQLEKSRLLSDRFSAERPKGSFSTLEIQRTEQGDSAMYLCASSSGTSGTGELFFGEGSRLTVL.

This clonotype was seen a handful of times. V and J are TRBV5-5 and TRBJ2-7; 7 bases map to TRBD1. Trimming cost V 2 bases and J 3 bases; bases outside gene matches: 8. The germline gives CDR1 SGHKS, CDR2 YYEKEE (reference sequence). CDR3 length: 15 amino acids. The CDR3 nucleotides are TGTGCCAGCAGCTTAGCAGGGGGTCCCCACTACGAGCAGTACTTC. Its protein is CASSLAGGPHYEQYF.

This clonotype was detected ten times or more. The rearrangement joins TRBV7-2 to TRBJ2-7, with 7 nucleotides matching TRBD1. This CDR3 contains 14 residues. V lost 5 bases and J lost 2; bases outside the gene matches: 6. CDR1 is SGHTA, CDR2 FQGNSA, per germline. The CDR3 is CASSQGQRTYEQYF. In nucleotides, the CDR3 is TGTGCCAGCAGCCAGGGACAGAGGACCTACGAGCAGTACTTC.